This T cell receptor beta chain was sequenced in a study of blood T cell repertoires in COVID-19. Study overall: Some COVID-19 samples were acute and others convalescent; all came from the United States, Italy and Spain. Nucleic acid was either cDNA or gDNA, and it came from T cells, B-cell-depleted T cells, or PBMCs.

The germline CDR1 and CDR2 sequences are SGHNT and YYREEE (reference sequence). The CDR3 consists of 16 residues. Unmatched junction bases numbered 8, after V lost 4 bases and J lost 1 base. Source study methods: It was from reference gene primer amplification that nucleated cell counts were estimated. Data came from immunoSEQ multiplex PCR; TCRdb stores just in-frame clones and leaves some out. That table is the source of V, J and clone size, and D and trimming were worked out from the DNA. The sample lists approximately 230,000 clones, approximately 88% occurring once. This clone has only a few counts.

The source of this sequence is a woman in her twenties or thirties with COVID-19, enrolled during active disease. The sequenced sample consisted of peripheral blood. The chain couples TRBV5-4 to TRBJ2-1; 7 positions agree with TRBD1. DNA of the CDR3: TGTGCCAGCAGCCCCGACAGGGATAGTTCCTACAATGAGCAGTTCTTC. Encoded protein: CASSPDRDSSYNEQFF.